This T cell receptor (beta chain) was found in a study of shared clonotypes between healthy human individuals. Looking at the study overall: The composition of the donors was two women and a few men aged 18 to 49. CD4 naive cells filled three plates per donor, CD4 memory three, CD8 naive two and CD8 memory one.

As defined, naive CD8 cells were CD45RO-negative and positively selected for CCR7, with terminally differentiated effector memory CD45RA+ cells excluded. Looked up from germline, CDR1 is SGHKS and CDR2 is YYEKEE (reference sequence). V lost 3 bases to trimming and J lost 7 bases, with 14 bases between them. This CDR3 spans 13 amino acids. Libraries were prepared by immunoSEQ multiplex PCR; TCRdb keeps only in-frame clonotypes and omits some of them. The data contain about 2 million clones, about 94% of them seen just once; the ten biggest clones take up less than 1.5%. The chain carries TRBV5-5 and TRBJ2-7; a possible D gene is TRBD2 (6 bases). Material: naive CD8+ T cells sorted from blood. This sequence was found in a young man in good health. The CDR3 sequence is CASSSSGGLEQYF. The CDR3 nucleotides read TGTGCCAGCAGCTCGTCCGGGGGTTTGGAGCAGTACTTC.